This TCR beta chain was found in a study of T cells in Graves' hyperthyroidism and ophthalmopathy. The investigators amplified TCR beta CDR3 regions from RNA transcripts. The HTBI primer set was used in a first-round RT-PCR of the TCR CDR3. One entry per CDR3 protein results from TCRdb running MiXCR on the multiplex PCR reads. The data hold around 390,000 distinct CDR3 sequences, with around 15% observed a single time. Trimming removed 3 bases from V and 3 bases from J; junction bases left unmatched: 10. The V gene's germline CDR1 is MNHEY and CDR2 SMNVEV (reference sequence). The CDR3 totals 16 residues. Patients with uncontrolled infections, other autoimmune diseases, pregnancy or lactation were excluded. In making diagnoses, clinical symptoms, serum thyroxine and TRAb, thyroid ultrasound and orbital computed tomography were all used. Extraction of PBMCs used roughly 9.6 ml of fresh peripheral blood.

This clonotype was found a few times. V usage is TRBV27 and J usage is TRBJ2-7; TRBD1 agrees at 8 bases. Sequenced input: blood. The receptor's source is a woman aged 25 to 45 with Graves' ophthalmopathy. The DNA for the CDR3 is TGTGCCAGCAGTTTTGGGTCCGGGACAGGAAACTACGAGCAGTACTTC. Its protein is CASSFGSGTGNYEQYF.